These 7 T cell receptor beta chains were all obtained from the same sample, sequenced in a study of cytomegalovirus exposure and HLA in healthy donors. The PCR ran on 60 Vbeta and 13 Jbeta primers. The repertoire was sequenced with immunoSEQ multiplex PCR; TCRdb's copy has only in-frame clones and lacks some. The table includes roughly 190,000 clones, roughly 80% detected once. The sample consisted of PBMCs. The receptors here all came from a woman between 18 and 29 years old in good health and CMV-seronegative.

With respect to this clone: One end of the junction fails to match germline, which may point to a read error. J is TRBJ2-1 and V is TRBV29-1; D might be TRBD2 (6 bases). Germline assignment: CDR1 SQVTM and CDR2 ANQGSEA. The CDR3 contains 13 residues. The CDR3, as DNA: TGCAGCGTGGATTGGGGACTCTACGATGAGCAGTTCTTC. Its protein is CSVDWGLYDEQFF.

DNA for the CDR3: TGCGCCAGCAGCAGTAGGATAGCGGGGGGCAATGAGCAGTTCTTC. It specifies CASSSRIAGGNEQFF. V and J are TRBV5-1 and TRBJ2-1, with 10 nucleotides matching TRBD2. This CDR3 has 15 residues. Trimming took 4 bases from V and 6 from J; bases not matched to a gene: 7. Germline V gene data show CDR1 as SGHRS and CDR2 as YFSETQ.

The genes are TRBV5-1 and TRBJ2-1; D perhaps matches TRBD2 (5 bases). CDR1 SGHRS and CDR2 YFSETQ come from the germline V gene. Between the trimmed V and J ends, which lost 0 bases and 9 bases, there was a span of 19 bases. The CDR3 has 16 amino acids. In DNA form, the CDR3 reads TGCGCCAGCAGCTTGGATGAGCGGAGGTCCGGAGGTGAGCAGTTCTTC. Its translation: CASSLDERRSGGEQFF.

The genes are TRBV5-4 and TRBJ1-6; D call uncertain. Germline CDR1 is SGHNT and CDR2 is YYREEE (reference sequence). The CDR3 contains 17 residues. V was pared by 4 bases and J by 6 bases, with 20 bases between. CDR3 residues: CASSVRAMGKSNSPLHF. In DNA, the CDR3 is TGTGCCAGCAGCGTGCGGGCTATGGGAAAGTCTAATTCACCCCTCCACTTT.

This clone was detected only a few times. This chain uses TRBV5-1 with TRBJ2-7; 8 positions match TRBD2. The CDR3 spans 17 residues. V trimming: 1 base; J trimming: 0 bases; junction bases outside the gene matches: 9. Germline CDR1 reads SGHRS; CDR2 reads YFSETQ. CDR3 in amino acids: CASSLTSGRLSSYEQYF. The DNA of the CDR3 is TGCGCCAGCAGCTTGACTAGCGGACGACTTAGCTCCTACGAGCAGTACTTC.

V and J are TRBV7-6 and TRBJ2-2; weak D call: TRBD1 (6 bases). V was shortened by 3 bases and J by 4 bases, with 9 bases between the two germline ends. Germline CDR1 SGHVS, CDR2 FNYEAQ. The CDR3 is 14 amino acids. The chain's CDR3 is CASSLGHLTGELFF. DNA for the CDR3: TGTGCCAGCAGCTTGGGACATCTCACCGGGGAGCTGTTTTTT.

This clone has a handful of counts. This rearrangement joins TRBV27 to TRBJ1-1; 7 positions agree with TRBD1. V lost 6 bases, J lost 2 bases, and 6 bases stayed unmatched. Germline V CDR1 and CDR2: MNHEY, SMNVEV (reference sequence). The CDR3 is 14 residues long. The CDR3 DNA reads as TGTGCCAGCAGGAAAGGGGGCCCCAACACTGAAGCTTTCTTT. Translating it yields CASRKGGPNTEAFF.